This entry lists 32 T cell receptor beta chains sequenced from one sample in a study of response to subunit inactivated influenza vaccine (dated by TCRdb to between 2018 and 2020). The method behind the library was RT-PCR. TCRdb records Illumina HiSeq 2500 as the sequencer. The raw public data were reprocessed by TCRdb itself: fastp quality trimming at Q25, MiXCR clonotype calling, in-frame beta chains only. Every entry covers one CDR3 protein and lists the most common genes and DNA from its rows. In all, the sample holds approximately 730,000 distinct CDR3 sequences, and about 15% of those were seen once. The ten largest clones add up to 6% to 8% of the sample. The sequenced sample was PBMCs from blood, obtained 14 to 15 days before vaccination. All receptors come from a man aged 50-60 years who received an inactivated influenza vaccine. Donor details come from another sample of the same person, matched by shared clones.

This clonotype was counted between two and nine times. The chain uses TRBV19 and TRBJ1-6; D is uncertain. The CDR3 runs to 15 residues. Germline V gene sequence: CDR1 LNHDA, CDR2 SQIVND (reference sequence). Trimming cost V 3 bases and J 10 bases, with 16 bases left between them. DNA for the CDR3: TGTGCCAGTAGTATTGGAGGCAGGTTGAACTCACCCCTCCACTTT. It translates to CASSIGGRLNSPLHF. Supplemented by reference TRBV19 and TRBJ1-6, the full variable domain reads DGGITQSPKYLFRKEGQNVTLSCEQNLNHDAMYWYRQDPGQGLRLIYYSQIVNDFQKGDIAEGYSVSREKKESFPLTVTSAQKNPTAFYLCASSIGGRLNSPLHFGNGTRLTVT.

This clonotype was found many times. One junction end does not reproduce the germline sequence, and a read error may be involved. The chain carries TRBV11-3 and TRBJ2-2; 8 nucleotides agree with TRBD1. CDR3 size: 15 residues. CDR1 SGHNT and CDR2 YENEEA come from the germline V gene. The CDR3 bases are TGCGCCAGCAGTCCCGGGACAGGGAACACCGGGGAGCTGTTTTTT. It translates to CASSPGTGNTGELFF.

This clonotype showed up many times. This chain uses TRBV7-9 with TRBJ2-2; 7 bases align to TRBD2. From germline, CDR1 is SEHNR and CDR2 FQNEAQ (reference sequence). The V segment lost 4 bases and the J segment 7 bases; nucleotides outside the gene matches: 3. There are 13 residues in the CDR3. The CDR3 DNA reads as TGTGCCAGCAGCTCCTGGACTAGCGGGGAGCTGTTTTTT. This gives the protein CASSSWTSGELFF. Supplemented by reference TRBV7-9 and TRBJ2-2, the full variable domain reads DTGVSQNPRHKITKRGQNVTFRCDPISEHNRLYWYRQTLGQGPEFLTYFQNEAQLEKSRLLSDRFSAERPKGSFSTLEIQRTEQGDSAMYLCASSSWTSGELFFGEGSRLTVL.

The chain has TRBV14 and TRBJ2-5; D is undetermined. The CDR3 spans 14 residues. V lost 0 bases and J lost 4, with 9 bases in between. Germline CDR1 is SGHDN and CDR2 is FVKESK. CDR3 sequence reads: CASSQDRHRETQYF. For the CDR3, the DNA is TGTGCCAGCAGCCAAGACCGGCACCGAGAGACCCAGTACTTC.

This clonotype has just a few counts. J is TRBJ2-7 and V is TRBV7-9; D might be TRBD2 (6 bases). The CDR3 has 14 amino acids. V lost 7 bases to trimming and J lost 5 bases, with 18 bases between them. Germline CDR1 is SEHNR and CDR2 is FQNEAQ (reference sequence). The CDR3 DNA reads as TGTGCCAGCACCTTCGGAGGGGCGCGCCACGAGCAGTACTTC. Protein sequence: CASTFGGARHEQYF.

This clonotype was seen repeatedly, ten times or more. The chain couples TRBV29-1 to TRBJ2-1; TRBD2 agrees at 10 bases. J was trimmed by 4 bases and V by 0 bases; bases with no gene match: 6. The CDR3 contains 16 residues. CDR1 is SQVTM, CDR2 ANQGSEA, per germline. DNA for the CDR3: TGCAGCGTTGAAGATCGAAGGACTAGCGGTTACAATGAGCAGTTCTTC. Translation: CSVEDRRTSGYNEQFF.

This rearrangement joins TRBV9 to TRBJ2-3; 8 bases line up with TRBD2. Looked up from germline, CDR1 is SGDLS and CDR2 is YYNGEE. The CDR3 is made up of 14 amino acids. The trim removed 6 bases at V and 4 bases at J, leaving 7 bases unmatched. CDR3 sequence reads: CASKKGLVADTQYF. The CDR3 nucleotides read TGTGCCAGCAAAAAGGGACTAGTTGCAGATACGCAGTATTTT. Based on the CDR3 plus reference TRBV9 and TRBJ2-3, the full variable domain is DSGVTQTPKHLITATGQRVTLRCSPRSGDLSVYWYQQSLDQGLQFLIQYYNGEERAKGNILERFSAQQFPDLHSELNLSSLELGDSALYFCASKKGLVADTQYFGPGTRLTVL.

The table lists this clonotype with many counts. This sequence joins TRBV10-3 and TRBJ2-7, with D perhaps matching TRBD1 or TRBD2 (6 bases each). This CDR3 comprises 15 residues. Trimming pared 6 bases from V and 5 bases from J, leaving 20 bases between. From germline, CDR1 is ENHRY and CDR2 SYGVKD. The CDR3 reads CAISGGGRAANEQYF. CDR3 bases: TGTGCCATCAGCGGAGGGGGGCGAGCCGCCAACGAGCAGTACTTC.

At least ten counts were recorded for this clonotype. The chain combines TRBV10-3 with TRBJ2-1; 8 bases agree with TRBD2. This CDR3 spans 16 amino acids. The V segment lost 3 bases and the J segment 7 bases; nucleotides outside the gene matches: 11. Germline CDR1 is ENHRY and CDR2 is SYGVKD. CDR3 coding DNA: TGTGCCATCAGTGATTTGCGGGAGGATTTGGGGAATGAGCAGTTCTTC. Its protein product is CAISDLREDLGNEQFF.

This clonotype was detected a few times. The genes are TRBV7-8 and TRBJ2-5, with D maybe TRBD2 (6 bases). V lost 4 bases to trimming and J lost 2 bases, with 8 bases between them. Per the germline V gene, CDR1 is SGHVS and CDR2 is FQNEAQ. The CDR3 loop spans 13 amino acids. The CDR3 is CASSYGLQETQYF. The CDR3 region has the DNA TGTGCCAGCAGCTACGGACTACAAGAGACCCAGTACTTC.

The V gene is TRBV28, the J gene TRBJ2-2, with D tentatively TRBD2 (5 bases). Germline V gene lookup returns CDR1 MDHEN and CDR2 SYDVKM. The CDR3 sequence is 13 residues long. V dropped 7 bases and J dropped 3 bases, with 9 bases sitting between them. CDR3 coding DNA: TGTGCCAGCAAGTGGCGGGACACCGGGGAGCTGTTTTTT. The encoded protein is CASKWRDTGELFF.

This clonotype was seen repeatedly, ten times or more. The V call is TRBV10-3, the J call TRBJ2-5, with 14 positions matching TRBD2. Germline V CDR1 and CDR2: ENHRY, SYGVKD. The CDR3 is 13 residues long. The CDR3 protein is CAATSGREETQYF. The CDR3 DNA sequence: TGTGCAGCGACTAGCGGGAGGGAAGAGACCCAGTACTTC.

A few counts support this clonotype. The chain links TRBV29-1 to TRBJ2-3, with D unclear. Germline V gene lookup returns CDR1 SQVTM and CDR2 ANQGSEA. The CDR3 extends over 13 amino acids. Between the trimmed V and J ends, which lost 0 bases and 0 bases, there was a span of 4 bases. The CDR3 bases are TGCAGCGTTGAAGATCCGAGCACAGATACGCAGTATTTT. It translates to CSVEDPSTDTQYF.

In DNA, the CDR3 is TGCGCCAGCAGCCCGGACGGCCAGTTCACTCAGCATTTT. Translating it yields CASSPDGQFTQHF. The chain recombines TRBV5-1 with TRBJ1-5, with unresolved D. V lost 4 bases and J lost 13, with 18 bases in between. CDR3 length equals 13 residues. CDR1 SGHRS and CDR2 YFSETQ come from the germline V gene.

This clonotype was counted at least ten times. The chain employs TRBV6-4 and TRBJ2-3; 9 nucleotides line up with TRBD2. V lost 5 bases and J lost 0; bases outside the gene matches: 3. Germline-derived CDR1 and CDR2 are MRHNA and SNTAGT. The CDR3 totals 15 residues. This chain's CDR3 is CASSRTSASTDTQYF. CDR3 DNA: TGTGCCAGCAGTCGGACTAGCGCTAGCACAGATACGCAGTATTTT.

The CDR3 spells CASSRVEGQSEAFF. CDR3 nucleotide sequence: TGTGCCAGCAGTAGAGTTGAGGGGCAGTCTGAAGCTTTCTTT. The chain carries TRBV12-3 or TRBV12-4 and TRBJ1-1; the D gene is possibly TRBD1 (5 bases). This CDR3 spans 14 amino acids. The ends were cut back, 5 bases at V and 6 bases at J, with 16 bases in the middle.

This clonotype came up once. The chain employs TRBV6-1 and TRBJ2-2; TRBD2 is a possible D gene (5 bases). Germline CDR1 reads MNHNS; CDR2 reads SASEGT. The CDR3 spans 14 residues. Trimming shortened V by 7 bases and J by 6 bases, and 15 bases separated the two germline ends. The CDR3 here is CASKLPSDSGELFF. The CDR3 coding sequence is TGTGCCAGCAAACTCCCGTCGGACTCCGGGGAGCTGTTTTTT.

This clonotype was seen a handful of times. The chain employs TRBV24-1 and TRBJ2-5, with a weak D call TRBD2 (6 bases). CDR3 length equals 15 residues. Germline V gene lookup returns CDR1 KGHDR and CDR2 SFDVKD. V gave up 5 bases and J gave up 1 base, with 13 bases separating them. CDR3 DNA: TGTGCCACCAGTGCCGCGGGGCTTGCCCAAGAGACCCAGTACTTC. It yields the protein CATSAAGLAQETQYF.

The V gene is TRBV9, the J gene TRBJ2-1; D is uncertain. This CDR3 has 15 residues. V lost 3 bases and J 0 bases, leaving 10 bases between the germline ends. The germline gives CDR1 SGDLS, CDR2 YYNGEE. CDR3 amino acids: CASSDSPSSYNEQFF. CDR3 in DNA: TGTGCCAGCAGCGACTCCCCAAGCTCCTACAATGAGCAGTTCTTC.

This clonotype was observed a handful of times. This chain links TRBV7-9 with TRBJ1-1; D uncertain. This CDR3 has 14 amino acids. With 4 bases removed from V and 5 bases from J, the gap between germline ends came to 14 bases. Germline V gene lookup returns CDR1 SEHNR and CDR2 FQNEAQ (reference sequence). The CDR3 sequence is CASSYTNALTEAFF. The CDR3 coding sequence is TGTGCCAGCAGCTATACTAATGCCCTTACTGAAGCTTTCTTT.

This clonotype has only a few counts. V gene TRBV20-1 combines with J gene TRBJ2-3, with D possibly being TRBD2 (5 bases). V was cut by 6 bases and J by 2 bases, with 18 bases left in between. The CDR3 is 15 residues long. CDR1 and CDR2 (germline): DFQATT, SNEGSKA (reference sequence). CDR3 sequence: CSAKDSSIPTDTQYF. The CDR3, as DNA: TGCAGTGCCAAAGACTCTAGCATCCCCACAGATACGCAGTATTTT.

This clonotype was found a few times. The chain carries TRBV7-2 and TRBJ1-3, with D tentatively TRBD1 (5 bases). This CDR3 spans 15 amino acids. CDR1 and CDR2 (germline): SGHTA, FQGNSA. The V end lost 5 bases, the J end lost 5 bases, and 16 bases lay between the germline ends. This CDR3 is CASSTTPQGRNTIYF. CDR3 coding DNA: TGTGCCAGCAGCACTACCCCCCAGGGAAGAAACACCATATATTTT.

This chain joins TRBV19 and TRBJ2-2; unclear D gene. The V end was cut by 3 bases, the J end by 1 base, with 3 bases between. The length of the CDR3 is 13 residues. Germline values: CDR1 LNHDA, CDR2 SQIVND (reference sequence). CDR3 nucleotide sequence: TGTGCCAGTAGTATGCAGAACACCGGGGAGCTGTTTTTT. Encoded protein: CASSMQNTGELFF.

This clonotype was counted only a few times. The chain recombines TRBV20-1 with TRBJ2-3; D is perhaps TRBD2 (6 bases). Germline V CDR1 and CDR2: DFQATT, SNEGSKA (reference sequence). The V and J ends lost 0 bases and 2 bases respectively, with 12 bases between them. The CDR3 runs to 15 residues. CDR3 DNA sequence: TGCAGTGCTAGAGATCGAGAGGACTACACAGATACGCAGTATTTT. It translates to CSARDREDYTDTQYF.

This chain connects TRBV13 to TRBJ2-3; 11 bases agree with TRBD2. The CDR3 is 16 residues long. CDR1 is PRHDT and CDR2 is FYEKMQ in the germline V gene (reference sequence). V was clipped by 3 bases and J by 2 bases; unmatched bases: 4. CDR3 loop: CASSLGTSGPTDTQYF. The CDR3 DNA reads TGTGCCAGCAGCTTGGGGACTAGCGGCCCCACAGATACGCAGTATTTT.

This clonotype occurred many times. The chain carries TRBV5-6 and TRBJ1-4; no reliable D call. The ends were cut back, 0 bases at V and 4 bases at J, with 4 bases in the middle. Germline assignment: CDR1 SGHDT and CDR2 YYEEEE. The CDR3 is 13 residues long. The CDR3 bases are TGTGCCAGCAGCTTGGGCTTTAATGAAAAACTGTTTTTT. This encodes CASSLGFNEKLFF.

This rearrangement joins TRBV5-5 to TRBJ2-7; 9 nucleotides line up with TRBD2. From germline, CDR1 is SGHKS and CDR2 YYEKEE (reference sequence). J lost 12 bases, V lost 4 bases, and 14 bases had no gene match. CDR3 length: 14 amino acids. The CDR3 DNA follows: TGTGCCAGCAGCCCCGGGACTAGCTTCATCGGGGGGTACTTC. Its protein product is CASSPGTSFIGGYF.

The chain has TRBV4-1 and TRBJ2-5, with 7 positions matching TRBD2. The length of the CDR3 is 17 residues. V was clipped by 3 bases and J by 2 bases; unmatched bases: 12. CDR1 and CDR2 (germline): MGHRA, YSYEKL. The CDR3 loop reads CASSHPPAGVVQETQYF. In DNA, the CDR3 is TGCGCCAGCAGCCATCCCCCGGCGGGGGTCGTTCAAGAGACCCAGTACTTC.

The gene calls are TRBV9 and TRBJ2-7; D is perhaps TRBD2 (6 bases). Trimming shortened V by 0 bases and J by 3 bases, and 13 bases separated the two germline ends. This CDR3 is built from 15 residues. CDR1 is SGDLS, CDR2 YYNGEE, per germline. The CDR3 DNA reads TGTGCCAGCAGCGTAGGGGGGTCAGCGGGCTACGAGCAGTACTTC. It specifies CASSVGGSAGYEQYF.

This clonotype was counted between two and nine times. CDR3 amino acids: CASSVEASGRRTDTQYF. The CDR3 bases are TGTGCCAGCAGTGTCGAAGCTAGCGGGAGGCGCACAGATACGCAGTATTTT. The rearrangement uses TRBV27 and TRBJ2-3; 11 bases are a match to TRBD2. CDR1 is MNHEY, CDR2 SMNVEV, per germline (reference sequence). The length of the CDR3 is 17 residues. Trimming removed 5 bases from V and 1 base from J; junction bases left unmatched: 8.

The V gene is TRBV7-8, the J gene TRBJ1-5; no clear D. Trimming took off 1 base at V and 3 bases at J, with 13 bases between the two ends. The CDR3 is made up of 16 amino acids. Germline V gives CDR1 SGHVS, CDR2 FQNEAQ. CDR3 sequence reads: CASSLVPYRDNQPQHF. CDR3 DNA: TGTGCCAGCAGCTTAGTGCCTTACAGAGACAATCAGCCCCAGCATTTT.

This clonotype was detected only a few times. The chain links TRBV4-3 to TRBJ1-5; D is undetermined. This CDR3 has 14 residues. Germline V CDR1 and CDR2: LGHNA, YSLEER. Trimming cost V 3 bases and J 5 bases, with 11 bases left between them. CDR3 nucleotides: TGCGCCAGCAGCCATCCGGTAACCTATCAGCCCCAGCATTTT. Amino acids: CASSHPVTYQPQHF.